These 19 T cell receptor beta chains share one sample of origin, sequenced in a study of sequential checkpoint blockade in melanoma (dated by TCRdb to about 2019). The library was obtained by the immunoSEQ multiplex PCR assay. Imported from immuneACCESS, the table was reduced by TCRdb to in-frame sequences with V and J called. These copies leave out some clones; in studies compared against another copy, an unresolved V gene accounts for under half, and the cause of the remainder is not known. Here the sample has some 1,800 clones; roughly 73% occur a single time. Around 23% of the sample is held by the ten biggest clonotypes. The treatment or condition label here, explained by the study, means: randomized to nivolumab then ipilimumab (arm A) or the reverse (arm B). The sequenced sample was CD8+ T cells sorted from blood (inferred from file names), obtained from a patient given nivolumab and ipilimumab in sequence. The receptors here all came from a human donor with melanoma.

The gene calls are TRBV19 and TRBJ2-7; 7 bases agree with TRBD1. The CDR3 is 13 amino acids. Germline loops: CDR1 LNHDA, CDR2 SQIVND (reference sequence). The junction had 10 bases not matched to a gene; V was cut back by 11 bases and J by 3 bases. CDR3 protein: CAFRQGARYEQYF. The CDR3 DNA is TGTGCCTTTAGACAGGGCGCCCGCTACGAGCAGTACTTC.

CDR3 DNA sequence: TGTGCCACCAGCCCCACGCCGTCTAGCGTGTCCTACGAGCAGTACTTC. Translated: CATSPTPSSVSYEQYF. The chain carries TRBV15 and TRBJ2-7; possibly TRBD2 for D (6 bases). V dropped 5 bases and J dropped 1 base, with 18 bases sitting between them. Germline CDR1 and CDR2: LNHNV and YYDKDF (reference sequence). The CDR3 runs to 16 residues.

The chain couples TRBV29-1 to TRBJ2-7, with a weak D call TRBD2 (6 bases). V lost 7 bases to trimming and J lost 1 base, with 8 bases between them. There are 11 residues in the CDR3. The germline gives CDR1 SQVTM, CDR2 ANQGSEA. CDR3: CSARESYEQYF. CDR3 DNA sequence: TGCAGCGCCCGGGAGTCCTACGAGCAGTACTTC.

In DNA form, the CDR3 reads TGTGCCAGCAGCTCCTGGGACAGCAAAAACACTGAAGCTTTCTTT. This gives the protein CASSSWDSKNTEAFF. The chain is built from TRBV13 and TRBJ1-1, with 7 positions matching TRBD1. CDR1 is PRHDT and CDR2 is FYEKMQ in the germline V gene (reference sequence). The ends lost 4 bases at V and 2 bases at J; junction bases unmatched: 7. CDR3 length: 15 residues.

CDR3 region: CASSSGTGGNYGYTF. The CDR3 DNA reads TGTGCCAGCAGCTCCGGGACAGGGGGCAATTATGGCTACACCTTC. This rearrangement joins TRBV5-6 to TRBJ1-2, with 12 nucleotides matching TRBD1. The CDR3 runs 15 residues. J was trimmed by 5 bases and V by 3 bases; bases with no gene match: 5. Germline V gives CDR1 SGHDT, CDR2 YYEEEE.

Only one count was recorded for this clone. The V call is TRBV6-5, the J call TRBJ2-7, with 8 bases aligning to TRBD1. The CDR3 totals 15 residues. Germline V gene sequence: CDR1 MNHEY, CDR2 SVGAGI. V shed 2 bases, J shed 5 bases, and the junction held 8 bases outside the gene matches. In DNA, the CDR3 is TGTGCCAGCAGTTACCCCGGACAGGGTACCCACGAGCAGTACTTC. This sequence encodes CASSYPGQGTHEQYF.

By proportion, this clone is hyperexpanded. The junction differs from germline at one of its ends, possibly a read error. The J gene is TRBJ2-7, the V gene TRBV29-1; TRBD2 matches 11 bases. The CDR3 consists of 13 residues. CDR1 and CDR2 (germline): SQVTM, ANQGSEA. The CDR3 is CSAELAGAWEQYF. DNA of the CDR3: TGCAGCGCTGAACTAGCGGGAGCTTGGGAGCAGTACTTC.

The rearrangement joins TRBV5-8 to TRBJ2-7; D possibly corresponds to TRBD1 (6 bases). Trimming left V 4 bases short and J 1 base short, with 18 bases between. CDR1 SGHTS and CDR2 YDEGEE come from the germline V gene. CDR3 length: 16 amino acids. Here the CDR3 reads CASSPPRTELSYEQYF. CDR3 nucleotide sequence: TGTGCCAGCAGCCCACCTCGGACAGAACTATCCTACGAGCAGTACTTC.

The chain has TRBV18 and TRBJ2-7, with 7 bases fitting TRBD1. Germline trimming cut 5 bases from V and 5 bases from J; bases unmatched to any gene: 6. This CDR3 is 13 amino acids long. CDR1 and CDR2 (germline): KGHSH, LQKENI. The CDR3 sequence: CASSTTGIDEQYF. CDR3 nucleotide sequence: TGTGCCAGCTCAACGACAGGGATCGACGAGCAGTACTTC.

The CDR3 coding sequence is TGCGCCAGCAGCCCCACTAGCGGGAGGAACTACGAGCAGTACTTC. It yields the protein CASSPTSGRNYEQYF. The V gene is TRBV5-1, the J gene TRBJ2-7; 12 bases are a match to TRBD2. The CDR3 loop spans 15 amino acids. J lost 3 bases, V lost 4 bases, and 5 bases had no gene match. Germline V gives CDR1 SGHRS, CDR2 YFSETQ.

The rearrangement links TRBV2 to TRBJ2-7, with a tentative D call TRBD1 (5 bases). Per germline, CDR1 SNHLY and CDR2 FYNNEI. The CDR3 extends over 13 amino acids. The V end lost 3 bases, the J end lost 3 bases, and 9 bases lay between the germline ends. The DNA for the CDR3 is TGTGCCAGCAGTGAGGGGCCCGTCTACGAGCAGTACTTC. Translating it yields CASSEGPVYEQYF. The full variable domain, in which reference TRBV2 and TRBJ2-7 provide the parts outside the CDR3, is EPEVTQTPSHQVTQMGQEVILRCVPISNHLYFYWYRQILGQKVEFLVSFYNNEISEKSEIFDDQFSVERPDGSNFTLKIRSTKLEDSAMYFCASSEGPVYEQYFGPGTRLTVT.

This clone ranks as large. V is TRBV14 and J is TRBJ1-6; D ambiguous. This CDR3 is 15 amino acids long. Germline values: CDR1 SGHDN, CDR2 FVKESK. Trimming pared 1 base from V and 10 bases from J, leaving 14 bases between. CDR3 nucleotides: TGTGCCAGCAGCCAAGTCATCGGGGTCGGGTCACCCCTCCACTTT. Its translation: CASSQVIGVGSPLHF. Supplemented by reference TRBV14 and TRBJ1-6, the full variable domain reads EAGVTQFPSHSVIEKGQTVTLRCDPISGHDNLYWYRRVMGKEIKFLLHFVKESKQDESGMPNNRFLAERTGGTYSTLKVQPAELEDSGVYFCASSQVIGVGSPLHFGNGTRLTVT.

The chain combines TRBV7-3 with TRBJ1-4; TRBD1 matches 8 bases. V gave up 1 base and J gave up 9 bases; unmatched junction bases: 10. Germline V gene lookup returns CDR1 SGHTA and CDR2 FQGTGA. CDR3 size: 16 residues. The chain's CDR3 is CASSLMGRGRFKKLFF. CDR3 bases: TGTGCCAGCAGCTTAATGGGCAGGGGGCGCTTCAAAAAACTGTTTTTT.

As for this clone: A read error is likely, as this CDR3 ends without the conserved phenylalanine or tryptophan. Because the CDR3's place on the DNA is in doubt, the DNA is left out and the CDR3 is given as listed by TCRdb. J is TRBJ1-3 and V is TRBV7-6. CDR1 SGHVS and CDR2 FNYEAQ come from the germline V gene. From its first to its last residue, the CDR3 has 11 amino acids. This CDR3 is CASSLGGIYEV.

Only one count was recorded for this clone. The chain has TRBV21-1 and TRBJ1-5. TRBV21-1 counts as a pseudogene. The CDR3 is made up of 21 amino acids. The chain's CDR3 is CASSKKPLERDLLLSNQPQHF. For the CDR3, the DNA is TGTGCCAGCAGCAAAAAGCCCTTGGAGAGAGATTTGCTTTTGAGCAATCAGCCCCAGCATTTT.

The chain combines TRBV6-1 with TRBJ2-1; 7 nucleotides align to TRBD1. The CDR3 contains 16 residues. Germline V lookup: CDR1 MNHNS, CDR2 SASEGT. The V segment lost 2 bases and the J segment 6 bases; nucleotides outside the gene matches: 10. The CDR3 DNA follows: TGTGCCAGCAGTGAAACCCTGGACAGGCGGTTCAATGAGCAGTTCTTC. This gives the protein CASSETLDRRFNEQFF.

The rearrangement joins TRBV27 to TRBJ2-7, with 14 bases identical to TRBD2. The CDR3 is 16 residues long. V was clipped by 5 bases and J by 4 bases; unmatched bases: 7. CDR1 MNHEY and CDR2 SMNVEV come from the germline V gene (reference sequence). The DNA for the CDR3 is TGTGCCAGCAGTGAGCCGGGACTAGCGGGAGTGTACGAGCAGTACTTC. This encodes CASSEPGLAGVYEQYF.

The rearrangement joins TRBV6-6 to TRBJ2-7; the match to TRBD1 covers 12 bases. The germline CDR1 and CDR2 sequences are MNHNY and SVGAGI (reference sequence). Trimming took 4 bases from V and 7 from J; bases not matched to a gene: 8. The CDR3 spans 15 residues. CDR3 nucleotide sequence: TGTGCCAGCAGTTGGTGGGACAGGGGGCTGGGTGAGCAGTACTTC. Encoded protein: CASSWWDRGLGEQYF.

The gene calls are TRBV30 and TRBJ1-1; D is ambiguous. The CDR3 length is 13 residues. Looked up from germline, CDR1 is GTSNPN and CDR2 is SVGIG (reference sequence). Deletions cut 2 bases from V and 1 base from J, with 8 bases between. CDR3 sequence: CAWSLSWNTEAFF. The CDR3 DNA follows: TGTGCCTGGAGTCTGAGCTGGAACACTGAAGCTTTCTTT.